The sequence of this T cell receptor beta chain was determined in a study of T cell responses to AZD1222 COVID-19 vaccine (dated by TCRdb to about 2021). Looking at the study overall: A total of about 240 trial participants underwent TCR sequencing, of whom about 200 received two doses of AZD1222 and some 26 received two doses of the MenACWY control vaccine. Trial participants were enrolled by age into 18-55, 56-69 and 70-plus year subgroups, with about 150, 27 and 61 TCR-sequenced participants respectively. On the study overall, not on this receptor specifically: Most participants were white British and females outnumbered males, and the authors suggested that clonal diversity may have been underestimated. Reportedly, close to half of the unique spike-specific TCRs recognized epitopes lying outside the regions that are mutated in the B.1.351 and B.1.1.7 variants. The 56-69-year group was small, and its depth increase did not reach significance, likely because of low power. After two AZD1222 doses, both the breadth and the depth of spike-specific TCRs were significantly higher than at day 0 and than in MenACWY recipients. Because no samples from the day 14 peak response were available, repertoires could be characterized only after the peak T cell response. Only five to seven AZD1222 recipients were SARS-CoV-2 seropositive at baseline, limiting conclusions about previously exposed vaccinees. Vaccine-associated CD4 TCRs spanned the whole spike protein, with dominant responses in regions 160-218 and 743-854.

The CDR3 regions of human TCRbeta chains were subjected to immunosequencing. The original pipeline was this. TCRs in the repertoires were compared against a reference library of SARS-CoV-2-specific TCRs that had been generated with the MIRA antigen-specificity platform. Breadth was defined as the fraction of unique TCRs that were SARS-CoV-2-associated, and depth was defined as the fraction of total T cells that were SARS-CoV-2-associated. Using the MIRA data, each spike-specific TCR was assigned both to the spike region to which the TCR was reactive and to a CD4 or CD8 class. Log10-transformed breadth and depth values were compared by one-way ANOVA with Sidak's multiple comparisons tests. In TCRdb, the immuneACCESS table is reduced to in-frame sequences with V and J assigned. These tables do not hold every clone; where another copy was compared, an unresolved V gene accounts for under half, and the others remain unexplained. From that table come the V and J calls and clone size; the DNA was used to work out D and trimming. Across this sample there are over 45,000 clones, with more than 80% seen only once. Clones ranked in the top ten supply about 15% of the sample.

A single count supports this clone. No antigen is known for it. No per-base quality is available; no much larger clone lies one base away. CDR1 is given as KGHSH and CDR2 as LQKENI, both from the germline V gene. Counted from cysteine to phenylalanine, this CDR3 has 13 amino acids. This entry keeps only the CDR3 DNA: 39 bases, framed from base 1. Trimmed from V: 2 bases; trimmed from J: 7 bases; junction bases lacking a gene match: 3. The time point label of this sample denotes: about 28 days (+/-7) after the second vaccine dose. AZD1222 recipients with second doses at about 4 weeks or about 12 weeks were pooled, because spike-specific TCR depth and breadth did not differ between schedules. Vaccinee samples were obtained from the UK trials COV001 and COV002, which included a single-blind randomized controlled phase 2/3 trial of AZD1222 (ChAdOx1 nCoV-19) in healthy adults. For TCRbeta chain sequencing, PBMC samples were collected from trial participants at day 0 and at day 28 after the second dose.

The chain employs TRBV18 and TRBJ1-2, with 8 junctional bases fitting TRBD1. Sequences were derived from peripheral blood, sampled 28 days after the second AZD1222 dose. The receptor comes from an adult who received the AZD1222 COVID-19 vaccine. The CDR3 loop reads CASSPSRGPGYTF. The sequence in DNA is TGTGCCAGCTCACCAAGCAGGGGGCCTGGCTACACCTTC.